The 15 T cell receptor beta chains reported below all come from one sample, sequenced in a study of cytotoxic CD8 clonotypes in ibrutinib-treated CLL. Using immunoSEQ multiplex PCR, the repertoire was profiled, and TCRdb retains in-frame clones only, with some absent. The sample yields 40,000 or so clones, roughly 45% seen once. This specimen was PBMCs, taken before ibrutinib treatment. The receptors shown here come from a human donor with chronic lymphocytic leukemia.

The chain employs TRBV10-3 and TRBJ2-5; D perhaps matches TRBD2 (5 bases). V lost 10 bases to trimming and J lost 2 bases, with 32 bases between them. CDR3 length: 19 residues. Germline lookup yields CDR1 ENHRY and CDR2 SYGVKD. DNA for the CDR3: TGTGCCACCTACTCTTTATCCCAATTCATACTAGGAGAACAAGAGACCCAGTACTTC. It is translated as CATYSLSQFILGEQETQYF.

V gene TRBV7-8 combines with J gene TRBJ2-1; 8 nucleotides match TRBD1. The CDR3 runs 14 residues. Germline assignment: CDR1 SGHVS and CDR2 FQNEAQ. The V segment lost 5 bases and the J segment 3 bases; nucleotides outside the gene matches: 3. CDR3 protein: CASSAGQGYNEQFF. The CDR3 DNA reads as TGTGCCAGCAGCGCCGGACAGGGCTACAATGAGCAGTTCTTC.

This clone was seen more than once but under ten times. This chain connects TRBV19 to TRBJ1-1, with no clear D. V was pared by 1 base and J by 8 bases, with 11 bases between. Germline-derived CDR1 and CDR2 are LNHDA and SQIVND (reference sequence). This CDR3 spans 13 amino acids. The CDR3 DNA is TGTGCCAGTAGTATAGTTGTGAAAAGGGAAGCTTTCTTT. Amino acids: CASSIVVKREAFF. The full variable domain, its missing parts supplied by reference TRBV19 and TRBJ1-1, is DGGITQSPKYLFRKEGQNVTLSCEQNLNHDAMYWYRQDPGQGLRLIYYSQIVNDFQKGDIAEGYSVSREKKESFPLTVTSAQKNPTAFYLCASSIVVKREAFFGQGTRLTVV.

This clone occurred a few times. The genes are TRBV7-9 and TRBJ2-7; maybe TRBD2 (5 bases). Deletions cut 6 bases from V and 3 bases from J, with 12 bases between. The CDR3 runs to 13 residues. The V gene's germline CDR1 is SEHNR and CDR2 FQNEAQ (reference sequence). DNA of the CDR3: TGTGCCAGCAGTTCCCGTGAGGGCTACGAGCAGTACTTC. It specifies CASSSREGYEQYF.

This sequence joins TRBV27 and TRBJ2-7; D is unclear. This CDR3 region has 12 residues. Looked up from germline, CDR1 is MNHEY and CDR2 is SMNVEV (reference sequence). V lost 3 bases and J 6 bases, leaving 9 bases between the germline ends. This CDR3 reads CASSFSNSEQYF. The CDR3 nucleotides are TGTGCCAGCAGTTTCAGTAACAGCGAGCAGTACTTC.

This clone turned up a few times. The rearrangement links TRBV6-1 to TRBJ1-6; perhaps TRBD1 as D (5 bases). The CDR3 has 14 residues. Germline values: CDR1 MNHNS, CDR2 SASEGT. Trimming cost V 5 bases and J 6 bases, with 11 bases left between them. The CDR3 loop reads CASSPGTFNSPLHF. For the CDR3, the DNA is TGTGCCAGCAGTCCAGGGACTTTTAATTCACCCCTCCACTTT.

The chain is built from TRBV19 and TRBJ2-2; D uncertain. In germline, CDR1 is LNHDA, CDR2 SQIVND (reference sequence). V was cut by 3 bases and J by 2 bases, with 10 bases left in between. The CDR3 is 15 residues long. This CDR3 is CASSMRLVNTGELFF. In nucleotides, the CDR3 is TGTGCCAGTAGTATGCGTCTAGTTAACACCGGGGAGCTGTTTTTT.

The chain couples TRBV18 to TRBJ2-2, with D unclear. The CDR3 runs to 15 residues. Per the germline V gene, CDR1 is KGHSH and CDR2 is LQKENI. Trimming shortened V by 3 bases and J by 0 bases, and 8 bases separated the two germline ends. CDR3 coding DNA: TGTGCCAGCTCACCTATAACCACGAACACCGGGGAGCTGTTTTTT. The encoded protein is CASSPITTNTGELFF.

V gene TRBV6-1 combines with J gene TRBJ1-6, with unresolved D. This CDR3 contains 11 residues. Germline V gene sequence: CDR1 MNHNS, CDR2 SASEGT. The ends were cut back, 6 bases at V and 7 bases at J, with 4 bases in the middle. CDR3 residues: CASRVNSPLHF. As DNA, the CDR3 is TGTGCCAGCAGGGTCAATTCACCCCTCCACTTT.

The chain is built from TRBV7-2 and TRBJ2-1; D ambiguous. The CDR3 spans 12 residues. Between the trimmed V and J ends, which lost 3 bases and 8 bases, there was a span of 8 bases. Germline values: CDR1 SGHTA, CDR2 FQGNSA. The CDR3 loop is CASSFLPYEQFF. The CDR3 bases are TGTGCCAGCAGCTTCTTACCTTATGAGCAGTTCTTC.

The chain joins TRBV10-3 to TRBJ1-2, with unresolved D. The length of the CDR3 is 14 residues. Between the trimmed V and J ends, which lost 8 bases and 6 bases, there was a span of 19 bases. Germline loops: CDR1 ENHRY, CDR2 SYGVKD. The CDR3 nucleotides are TGTGCCATCCCAAAGCCTGTCCACTCGGATGGCTACACCTTC. It specifies CAIPKPVHSDGYTF.

This clone was observed a few times. The V gene is TRBV25-1, the J gene TRBJ1-1, with no clear D. CDR3 size: 14 residues. Trimming removed 5 bases at V and 5 bases at J, with 15 bases between. The germline gives CDR1 MGHDK, CDR2 SYGVNS. The CDR3 region is CASSHVGRATEAFF. For the CDR3, the DNA is TGTGCCAGCAGTCATGTGGGCCGAGCTACTGAAGCTTTCTTT.

The chain uses TRBV5-6 and TRBJ1-1, with D possibly matching TRBD1 (6 bases). The CDR3 is 15 residues long. Trimming stripped 4 bases from V and 0 bases from J, with 13 bases between. Germline V gene lookup returns CDR1 SGHDT and CDR2 YYEEEE. The CDR3 DNA is TGTGCCAGCAGCCAGCAAGGGGGGTTGAACACTGAAGCTTTCTTT. Protein product: CASSQQGGLNTEAFF.

This clone was counted many times. The CDR3 here is CASSYATQGEKLFF. Here the CDR3 DNA reads TGTGCCAGCAGCTACGCGACCCAAGGGGAAAAACTGTTTTTT. The genes are TRBV7-9 and TRBJ1-4; D is unclear. The CDR3 has 14 amino acids. Germline loops: CDR1 SEHNR, CDR2 FQNEAQ (reference sequence). Trimming removed 4 bases from V and 8 bases from J, with 14 bases in between.

The chain recombines TRBV27 with TRBJ2-1; D gene uncertain. The V gene's germline CDR1 is MNHEY and CDR2 SMNVEV (reference sequence). The ends were cut back, 6 bases at V and 7 bases at J, with 13 bases in the middle. This CDR3 comprises 13 residues. The CDR3 bases are TGTGCCAGCAGCCTCGGTAGGTGGAATGAGCAGTTCTTC. Protein product: CASSLGRWNEQFF.